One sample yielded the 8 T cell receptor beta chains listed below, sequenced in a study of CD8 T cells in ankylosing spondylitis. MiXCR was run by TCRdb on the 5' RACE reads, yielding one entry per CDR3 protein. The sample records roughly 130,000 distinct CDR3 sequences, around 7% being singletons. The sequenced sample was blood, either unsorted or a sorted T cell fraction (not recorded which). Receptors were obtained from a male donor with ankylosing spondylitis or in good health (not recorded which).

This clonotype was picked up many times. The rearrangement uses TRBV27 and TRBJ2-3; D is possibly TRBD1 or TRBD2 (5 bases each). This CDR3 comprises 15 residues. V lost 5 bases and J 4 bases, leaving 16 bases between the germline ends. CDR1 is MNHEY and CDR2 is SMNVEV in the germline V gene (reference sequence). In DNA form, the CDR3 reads TGTGCCAGCAGTGCGGACCGGGGCAGAGCAGATACGCAGTATTTT. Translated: CASSADRGRADTQYF.

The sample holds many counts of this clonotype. CDR3 sequence (DNA): TGCAGTGCTAGTGATGCGGGAGACGGGGAGCTGTTTTTT. This encodes CSASDAGDGELFF. The chain employs TRBV20-1 and TRBJ2-2, with TRBD2 matching over 7 bases. Germline V lookup: CDR1 DFQATT, CDR2 SNEGSKA (reference sequence). The ends lost 3 bases at V and 7 bases at J; junction bases unmatched: 5. This CDR3 has 13 amino acids.

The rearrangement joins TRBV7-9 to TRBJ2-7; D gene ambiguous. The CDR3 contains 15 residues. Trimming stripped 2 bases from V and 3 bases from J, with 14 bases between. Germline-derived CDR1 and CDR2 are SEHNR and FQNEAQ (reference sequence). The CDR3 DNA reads TGTGCCAGCAGCTTAAGTGCGACGGAATTCTACGAGCAGTACTTC. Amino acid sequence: CASSLSATEFYEQYF.

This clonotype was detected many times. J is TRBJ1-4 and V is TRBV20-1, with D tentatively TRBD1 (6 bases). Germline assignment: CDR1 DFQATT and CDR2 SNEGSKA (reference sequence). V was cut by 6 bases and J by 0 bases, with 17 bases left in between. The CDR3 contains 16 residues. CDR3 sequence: CSAPDRTSATNEKLFF. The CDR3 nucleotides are TGCAGTGCCCCCGACAGGACCAGCGCAACTAATGAAAAACTGTTTTTT.

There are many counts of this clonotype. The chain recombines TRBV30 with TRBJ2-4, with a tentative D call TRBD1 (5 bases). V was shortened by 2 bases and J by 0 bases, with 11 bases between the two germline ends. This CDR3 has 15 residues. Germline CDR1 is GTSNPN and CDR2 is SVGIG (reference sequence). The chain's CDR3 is CAWSLAGLAKNIQYF. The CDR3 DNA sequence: TGTGCCTGGAGTCTGGCAGGGTTAGCCAAAAACATTCAGTACTTC. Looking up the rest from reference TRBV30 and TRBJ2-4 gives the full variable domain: SQTIHQWPATLVQPVGSPLSLECTVEGTSNPNLYWYRQAAGRGLQLLFYSVGIGQISSEVPQNLSASRPQDRQFILSSKKLLLSDSGFYLCAWSLAGLAKNIQYFGAGTRLSVL.

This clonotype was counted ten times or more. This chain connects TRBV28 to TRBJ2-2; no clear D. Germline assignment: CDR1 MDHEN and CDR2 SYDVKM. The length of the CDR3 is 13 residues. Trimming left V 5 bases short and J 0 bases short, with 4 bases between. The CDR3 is CASSTANTGELFF. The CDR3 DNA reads TGTGCCAGCAGTACAGCGAACACCGGGGAGCTGTTTTTT.

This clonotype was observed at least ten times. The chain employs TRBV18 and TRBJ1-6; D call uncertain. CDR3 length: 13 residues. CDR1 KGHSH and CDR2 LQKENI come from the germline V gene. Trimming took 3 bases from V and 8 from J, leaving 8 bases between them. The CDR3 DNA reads TGTGCCAGCTCACCCTCTGACGATTCACCCCTCCACTTT. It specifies CASSPSDDSPLHF. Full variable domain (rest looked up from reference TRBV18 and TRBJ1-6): NAGVMQNPRHLVRRRGQEARLRCSPMKGHSHVYWYRQLPEEGLKFMVYLQKENIIDESGMPKERFSAEFPKEGPSILRIQQVVRGDSAAYFCASSPSDDSPLHFGNGTRLTVT.

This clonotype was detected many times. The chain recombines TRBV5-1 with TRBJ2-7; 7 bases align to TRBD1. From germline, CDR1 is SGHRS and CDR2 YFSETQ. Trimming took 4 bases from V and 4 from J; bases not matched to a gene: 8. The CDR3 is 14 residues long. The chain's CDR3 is CASSPQGQLYEQYF. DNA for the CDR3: TGCGCCAGCAGCCCTCAGGGACAGCTTTACGAGCAGTACTTC.